This TCR beta chain stems from a study of identical twins' blood T cells. Study results and limitations: Out-of-frame TCRbeta clonotypes reportedly had markedly more similar V usage in twins than unrelated donors.

Donors were six healthy women in three monozygous twin pairs. The CDR3 length is 15 residues. Deletions cut 8 bases from V and 0 bases from J, with 16 bases between. Germline V gives CDR1 MNHEY, CDR2 SVGEGT. This clonotype was counted a few times. Its cognate antigen is unknown. A read error is likely, as this CDR3 ends without the conserved phenylalanine or tryptophan. TCRdb ran MiXCR on the 5' RACE reads and lists one entry per CDR3 protein. The repertoire holds 350,000 to 400,000 distinct CDR3 sequences, roughly 28% seen once, with roughly 5.5% in the top ten. This TCR was recovered from a woman between 18 and 55 years old in good health. The sample comprised PBMCs. This chain uses TRBV6-2 or TRBV6-3 with TRBJ1-1; D remains unclear. CDR3 sequence: CASRLARAMNTEAFL. DNA of the CDR3: TGTGCCAGCCGGTTGGCGCGGGCCATGAACACTGAAGCTTTCCTT.